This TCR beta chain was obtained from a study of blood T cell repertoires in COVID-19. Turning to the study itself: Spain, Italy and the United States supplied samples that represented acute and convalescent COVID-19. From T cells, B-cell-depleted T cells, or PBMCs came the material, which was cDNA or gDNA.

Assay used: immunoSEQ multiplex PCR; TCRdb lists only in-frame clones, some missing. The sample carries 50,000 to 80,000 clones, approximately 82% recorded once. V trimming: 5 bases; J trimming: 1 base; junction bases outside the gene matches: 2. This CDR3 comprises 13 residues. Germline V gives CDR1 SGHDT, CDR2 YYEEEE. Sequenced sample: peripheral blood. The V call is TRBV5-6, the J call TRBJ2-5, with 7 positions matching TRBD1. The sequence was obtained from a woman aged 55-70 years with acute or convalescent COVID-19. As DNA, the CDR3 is TGTGCCAGCAGGGGGACAGTCCAAGAGACCCAGTACTTC. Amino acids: CASRGTVQETQYF.